This passage covers 8 T cell receptor beta chains from one sample sequenced in a study of blood T cell repertoires in COVID-19 (dated by TCRdb to the early 2020s). Library preparation used the immunoSEQ multiplex PCR assay. The table was pulled from immuneACCESS by TCRdb, which kept in-frame rearrangements only. Such tables lose some clones; where checked, under half of the loss comes from unresolved V genes, and the rest has no known cause. For this sample the table gives 120,000 or so clones, of which approximately 90% were detected only once. More than 1.5% of the sample is in the top ten clones. The sample was peripheral blood. These receptors were obtained from a human donor in a cohort sampled during active COVID-19.

CDR3 bases: TGTGCCAGCAGCTTACAGGGAGGCAATGAGCAGTTCTTC. Translating gives CASSLQGGNEQFF. The genes are TRBV7-2 and TRBJ2-1; D may be TRBD2 (6 bases). The length of the CDR3 is 13 residues. The V end lost 2 bases, the J end lost 6 bases, and 8 bases lay between the germline ends. Looked up from germline, CDR1 is SGHTA and CDR2 is FQGNSA. The full variable domain, rest sourced from reference TRBV7-2 and TRBJ2-1, is GAGVSQSPSNKVTEKGKDVELRCDPISGHTALYWYRQSLGQGLEFLIYFQGNSAPDKSGLPSDRFSAERTGGSVSTLTIQRTQQEDSAVYLCASSLQGGNEQFFGPGTRLTVL.

This rearrangement joins TRBV27 to TRBJ1-2; D unclear. This CDR3 is built from 15 residues. Germline-derived CDR1 and CDR2 are MNHEY and SMNVEV (reference sequence). Deletions cut 0 bases from V and 4 bases from J, with 12 bases between. CDR3 loop: CASSLSGERAYGYTF. CDR3 nucleotides: TGTGCCAGCAGTTTATCCGGGGAACGCGCCTATGGCTACACCTTC.

V is TRBV18 and J is TRBJ2-7; D gene ambiguous. The V end lost 3 bases, the J end lost 3 bases, and 9 bases lay between the germline ends. CDR3 length: 13 amino acids. The germline gives CDR1 KGHSH, CDR2 LQKENI. The CDR3 reads CASSPAESYEQYF. Here the CDR3 DNA reads TGTGCCAGCTCACCCGCTGAGAGCTACGAGCAGTACTTC.

The chain links TRBV10-2 to TRBJ2-1; 8 nucleotides agree with TRBD2. Germline trimming cut 7 bases from V and 4 bases from J; bases unmatched to any gene: 6. This CDR3 has 14 residues. The germline CDR1 and CDR2 sequences are WSHSY and SAAADI. The CDR3 region is CASIKAGEYNEQFF. DNA for the CDR3: TGCGCCAGCATTAAAGCGGGGGAGTACAATGAGCAGTTCTTC.

V gene TRBV7-6 combines with J gene TRBJ2-3; D ambiguous. Germline CDR1 is SGHVS and CDR2 is FNYEAQ. V was trimmed by 4 bases and J by 3 bases, leaving 14 bases between them. The CDR3 covers 15 residues. The CDR3 here is CASSSTPAGTDTQYF. The CDR3, as DNA: TGTGCCAGCAGCTCAACCCCCGCCGGGACAGATACGCAGTATTTT.

J is TRBJ2-1 and V is TRBV5-1; no reliable D call. The CDR3 has 14 amino acids. Trimming removed 0 bases at V and 3 bases at J, with 7 bases between. CDR1 is SGHRS and CDR2 is YFSETQ in the germline V gene. The CDR3 sequence is CASSLAADYNEQFF. CDR3 in DNA: TGCGCCAGCAGCTTGGCCGCAGACTACAATGAGCAGTTCTTC.

The chain links TRBV3-1 (or the pseudogene TRBV3-2) to TRBJ2-7, with 8 nucleotides matching TRBD2. V lost 6 bases and J lost 7; bases outside the gene matches: 17. Germline V gene lookup returns CDR1 LGHDT and CDR2 YNNKEL (reference sequence). The length of the CDR3 is 16 residues. The CDR3: CASSHLVAGTSKEQYF. CDR3 DNA: TGTGCCAGCAGTCATCTGGTAGCGGGGACTAGTAAAGAGCAGTACTTC.

This clone was seen only once. J is TRBJ1-5 and V is TRBV6-1, with D possibly being TRBD1 (6 bases). Germline lookup yields CDR1 MNHNS and CDR2 SASEGT. The CDR3 covers 15 residues. Trimming stripped 3 bases from V and 3 bases from J, with 12 bases between. The CDR3 loop is CASSDPGHLNQPQHF. DNA of the CDR3: TGTGCCAGCAGTGACCCGGGACATCTCAATCAGCCCCAGCATTTT.